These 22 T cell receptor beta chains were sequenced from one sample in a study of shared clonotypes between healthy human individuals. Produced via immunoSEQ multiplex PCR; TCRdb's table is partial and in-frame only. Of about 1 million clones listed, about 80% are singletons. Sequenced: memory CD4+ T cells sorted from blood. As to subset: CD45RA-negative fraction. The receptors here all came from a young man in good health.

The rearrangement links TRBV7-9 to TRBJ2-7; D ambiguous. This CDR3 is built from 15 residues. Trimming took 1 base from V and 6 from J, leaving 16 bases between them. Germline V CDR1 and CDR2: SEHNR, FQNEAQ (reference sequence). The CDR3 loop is CASSLGNLKTLEQYF. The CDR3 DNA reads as TGTGCCAGCAGCTTAGGTAATCTCAAAACCCTCGAGCAGTACTTC.

CDR3 sequence (DNA): TGTGCCAGCAGCGGTTCTAGCGGCATTAGCACAGATACGCAGTATTTT. Protein product: CASSGSSGISTDTQYF. This chain uses TRBV9 with TRBJ2-3; TRBD2 matches at 7 bases. Germline V gives CDR1 SGDLS, CDR2 YYNGEE. The V and J ends lost 3 bases and 0 bases, in that order; junction bases with no gene match: 7. The CDR3 sequence is 16 residues long.

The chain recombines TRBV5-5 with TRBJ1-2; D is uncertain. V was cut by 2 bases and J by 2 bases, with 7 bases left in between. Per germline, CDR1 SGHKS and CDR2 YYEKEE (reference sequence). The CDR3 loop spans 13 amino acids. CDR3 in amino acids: CASSLSGNYGYTF. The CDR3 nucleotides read TGTGCCAGCAGCTTATCGGGGAACTATGGCTACACCTTC.

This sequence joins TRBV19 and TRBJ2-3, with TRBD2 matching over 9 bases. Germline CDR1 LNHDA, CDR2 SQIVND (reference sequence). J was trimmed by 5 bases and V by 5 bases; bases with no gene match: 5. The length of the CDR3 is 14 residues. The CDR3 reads CASSFSGGGDTQYF. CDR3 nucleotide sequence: TGTGCCAGTAGTTTTAGCGGGGGAGGAGATACGCAGTATTTT.

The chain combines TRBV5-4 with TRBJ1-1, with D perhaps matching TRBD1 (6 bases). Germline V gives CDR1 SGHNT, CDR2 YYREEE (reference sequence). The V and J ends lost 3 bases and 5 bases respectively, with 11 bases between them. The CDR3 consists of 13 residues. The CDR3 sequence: CASSSDRRTEAFF. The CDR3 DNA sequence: TGTGCCAGCAGCTCCGACAGGCGGACTGAAGCTTTCTTT. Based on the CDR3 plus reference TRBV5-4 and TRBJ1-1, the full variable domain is ETGVTQSPTHLIKTRGQQVTLRCSSQSGHNTVSWYQQALGQGPQFIFQYYREEENGRGNFPPRFSGLQFPNYSSELNVNALELDDSALYLCASSSDRRTEAFFGQGTRLTVV.

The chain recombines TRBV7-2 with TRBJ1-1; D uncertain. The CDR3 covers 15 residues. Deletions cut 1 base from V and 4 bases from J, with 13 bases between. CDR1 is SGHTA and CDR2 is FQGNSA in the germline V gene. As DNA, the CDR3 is TGTGCCAGCAGCTTAGAGGGCAGGCTGCTCACTGAAGCTTTCTTT. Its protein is CASSLEGRLLTEAFF.

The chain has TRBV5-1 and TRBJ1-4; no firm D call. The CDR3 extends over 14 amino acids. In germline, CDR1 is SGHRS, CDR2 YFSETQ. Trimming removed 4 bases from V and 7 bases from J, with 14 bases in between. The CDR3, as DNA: TGCGCCAGCAGCAAGGGAGGAGAGTCTGAAAAACTGTTTTTT. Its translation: CASSKGGESEKLFF.

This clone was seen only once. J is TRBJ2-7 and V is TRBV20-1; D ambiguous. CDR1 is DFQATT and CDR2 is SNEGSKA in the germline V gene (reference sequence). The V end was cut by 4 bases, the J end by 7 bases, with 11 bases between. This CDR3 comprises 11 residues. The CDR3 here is CSAKTPREQYF. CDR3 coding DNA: TGCAGTGCTAAGACGCCACGAGAGCAGTACTTC.

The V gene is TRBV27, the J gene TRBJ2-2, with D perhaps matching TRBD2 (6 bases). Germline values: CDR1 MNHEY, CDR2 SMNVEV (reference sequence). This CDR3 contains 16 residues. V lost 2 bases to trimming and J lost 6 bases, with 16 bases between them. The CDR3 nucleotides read TGTGCCAGCAGTTTAAGGGCTAGCGTATTATCCGGGGAGCTGTTTTTT. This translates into CASSLRASVLSGELFF.

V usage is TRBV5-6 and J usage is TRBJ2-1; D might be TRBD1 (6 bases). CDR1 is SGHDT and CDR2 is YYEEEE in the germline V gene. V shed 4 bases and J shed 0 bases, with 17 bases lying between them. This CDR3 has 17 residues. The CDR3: CASSRDIRSTSYNEQFF. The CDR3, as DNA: TGTGCCAGCAGCCGGGACATTAGATCAACCTCCTACAATGAGCAGTTCTTC.

The CDR3, as DNA: TGTGCCAGTAGGGTGGACGGCAATCAGCCCCAGCATTTT. Translating gives CASRVDGNQPQHF. The V call is TRBV19, the J call TRBJ1-5; unclear D gene. The V end lost 6 bases, the J end lost 2 bases, and 8 bases lay between the germline ends. Germline V gene data show CDR1 as LNHDA and CDR2 as SQIVND (reference sequence). The CDR3 is 13 amino acids.

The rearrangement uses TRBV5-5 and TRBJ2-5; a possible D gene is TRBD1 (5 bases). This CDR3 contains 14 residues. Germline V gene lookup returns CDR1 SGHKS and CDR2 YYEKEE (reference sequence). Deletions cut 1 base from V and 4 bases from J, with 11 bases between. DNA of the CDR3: TGTGCCAGCAGCTTGAGTCAGGGAACAGAGACCCAGTACTTC. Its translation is CASSLSQGTETQYF. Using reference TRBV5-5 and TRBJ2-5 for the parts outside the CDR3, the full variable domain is DAGVTQSPTHLIKTRGQQVTLRCSPISGHKSVSWYQQVLGQGPQFIFQYYEKEERGRGNFPDRFSARQFPNYSSELNVNALLLGDSALYLCASSLSQGTETQYFGPGTRLLVL.

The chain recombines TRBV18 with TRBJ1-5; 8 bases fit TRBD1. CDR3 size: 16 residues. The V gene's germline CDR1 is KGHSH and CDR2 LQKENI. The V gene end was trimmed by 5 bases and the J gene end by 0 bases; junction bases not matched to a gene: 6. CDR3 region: CASSILGQGSNQPQHF. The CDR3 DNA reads TGTGCCAGCTCAATCCTAGGACAGGGTAGCAATCAGCCCCAGCATTTT.

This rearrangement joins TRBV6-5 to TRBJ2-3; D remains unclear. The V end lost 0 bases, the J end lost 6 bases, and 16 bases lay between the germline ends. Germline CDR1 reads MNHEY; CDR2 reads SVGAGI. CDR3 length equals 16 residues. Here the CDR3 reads CASSYSGGLTSDTQYF. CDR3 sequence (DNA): TGTGCCAGCAGTTACTCGGGCGGTCTCACGAGTGATACGCAGTATTTT.

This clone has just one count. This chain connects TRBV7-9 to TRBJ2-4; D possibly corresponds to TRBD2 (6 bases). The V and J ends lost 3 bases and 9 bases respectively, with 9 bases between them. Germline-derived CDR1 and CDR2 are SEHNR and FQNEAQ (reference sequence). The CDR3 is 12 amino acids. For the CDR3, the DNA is TGTGCCAGCAGCTTGATGGGGGGCATTCAGTACTTC. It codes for CASSLMGGIQYF.

The CDR3 region has the DNA TGTGCCAGCTCCCGCGACGGGTTGTCTGGAAACACCATATATTTT. This translates into CASSRDGLSGNTIYF. V and J are TRBV18 and TRBJ1-3; no clear D. Germline-derived CDR1 and CDR2 are KGHSH and LQKENI. Trimming took off 6 bases at V and 1 base at J, with 13 bases between the two ends. CDR3 length equals 15 residues.

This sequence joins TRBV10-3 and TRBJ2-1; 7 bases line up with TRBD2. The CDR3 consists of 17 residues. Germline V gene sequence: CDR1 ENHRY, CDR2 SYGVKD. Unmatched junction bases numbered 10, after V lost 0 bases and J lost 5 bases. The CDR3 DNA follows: TGTGCCATCAGTGAGTCGATTTCGATAGCGGGCGACAATGAGCAGTTCTTC. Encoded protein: CAISESISIAGDNEQFF.

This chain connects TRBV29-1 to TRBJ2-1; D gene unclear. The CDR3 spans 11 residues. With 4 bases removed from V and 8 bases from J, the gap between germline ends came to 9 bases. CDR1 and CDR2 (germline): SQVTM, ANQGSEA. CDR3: CSVGLGYEQFF. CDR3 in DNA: TGCAGCGTTGGCTTAGGGTATGAGCAGTTCTTC.

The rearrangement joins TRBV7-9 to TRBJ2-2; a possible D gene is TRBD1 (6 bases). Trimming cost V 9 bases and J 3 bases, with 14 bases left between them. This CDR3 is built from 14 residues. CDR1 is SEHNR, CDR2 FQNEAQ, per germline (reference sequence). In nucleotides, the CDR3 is TGTGCCAGTCGCACTAAGGGGGACACCGGGGAGCTGTTTTTT. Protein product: CASRTKGDTGELFF.

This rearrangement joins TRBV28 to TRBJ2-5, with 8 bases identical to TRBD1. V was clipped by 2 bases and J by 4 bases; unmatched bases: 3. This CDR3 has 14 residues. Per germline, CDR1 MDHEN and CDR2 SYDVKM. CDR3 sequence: CASSLGQGRETQYF. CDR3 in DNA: TGTGCCAGCAGTTTAGGACAGGGAAGAGAGACCCAGTACTTC.

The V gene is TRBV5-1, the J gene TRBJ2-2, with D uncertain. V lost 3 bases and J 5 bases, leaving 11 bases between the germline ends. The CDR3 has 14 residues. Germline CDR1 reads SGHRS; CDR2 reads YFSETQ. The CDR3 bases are TGCGCCAGCAGCTCTGGCAACCCTACCGGGGAGCTGTTTTTT. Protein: CASSSGNPTGELFF.

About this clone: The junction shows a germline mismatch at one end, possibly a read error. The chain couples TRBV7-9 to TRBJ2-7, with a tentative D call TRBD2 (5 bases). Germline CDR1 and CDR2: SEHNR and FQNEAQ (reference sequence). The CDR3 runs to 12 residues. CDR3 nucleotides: TGTGCCAGCAGCTCCTTCGACTACGAGCGGTACTTC. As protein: CASSSFDYERYF.